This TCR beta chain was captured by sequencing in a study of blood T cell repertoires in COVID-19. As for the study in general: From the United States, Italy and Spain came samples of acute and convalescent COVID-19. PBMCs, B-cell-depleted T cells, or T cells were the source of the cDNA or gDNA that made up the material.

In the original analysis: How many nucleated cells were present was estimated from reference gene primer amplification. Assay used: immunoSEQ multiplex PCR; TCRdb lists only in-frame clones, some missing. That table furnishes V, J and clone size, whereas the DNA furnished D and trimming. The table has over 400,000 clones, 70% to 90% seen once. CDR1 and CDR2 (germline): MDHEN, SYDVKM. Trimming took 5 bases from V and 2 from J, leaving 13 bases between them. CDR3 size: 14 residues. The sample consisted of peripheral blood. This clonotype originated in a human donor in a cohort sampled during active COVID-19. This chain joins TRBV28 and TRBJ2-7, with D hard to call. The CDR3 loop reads CASSPQIEAYEQYF. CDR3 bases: TGTGCCAGCAGTCCCCAGATAGAGGCCTACGAGCAGTACTTC.